Only a few counts were recorded for the clone carrying this TCR beta chain. The antigen is not known. This sample was taken from a study of T cells in Graves' hyperthyroidism and ophthalmopathy. Blood dates from first hyperthyroidism diagnosis, before any ophthalmopathy symptoms. This sample holds PBMCs from roughly 10 ml fresh peripheral blood. General study points: Ophthalmopathy was predicted by the model a median of approximately 6 months ahead of onset. A model using 13 V-J features told ophthalmopathy apart from stable hyperthyroidism.

RNA transcripts provided the source from which TCR beta CDR3 regions were amplified. The primer set for the first-round RT-PCR of the TCR CDR3 was HTBI. Using its own MiXCR run on the multiplex PCR reads, TCRdb lists one record per CDR3 protein. The sample has almost 600,000 distinct CDR3 sequences, roughly 14% seen once. The sequencing input was blood. This TCR was recovered from a woman in her 30s with Graves' hyperthyroidism that later progressed to Graves' ophthalmopathy.

The CDR3 loop reads CASSTQKGQGVPGELFF. The CDR3 coding sequence is TGTGCCAGTAGTACCCAGAAGGGGCAGGGTGTCCCCGGGGAGCTGTTTTTT. J is TRBJ2-2 and V is TRBV19; tentatively, D is TRBD1 (5 bases). Looked up from germline, CDR1 is LNHDA and CDR2 is SQIVND (reference sequence). CDR3 length: 17 amino acids. Trimming pared 4 bases from V and 6 bases from J, leaving 21 bases between. Together with reference TRBV19 and TRBJ2-2, the CDR3 gives the full variable domain: DGGITQSPKYLFRKEGQNVTLSCEQNLNHDAMYWYRQDPGQGLRLIYYSQIVNDFQKGDIAEGYSVSREKKESFPLTVTSAQKNPTAFYLCASSTQKGQGVPGELFFGEGSRLTVL.